This T cell receptor beta chain came from a study of T cells in localized non-small cell lung cancer. Study results and caveats: Analysis by sequencing included only one tumor region, so heterogeneity remains possible.

A word on this clone: Its antigen remains unidentified.

The CDR3 is made up of 13 amino acids. Looked up from germline, CDR1 is GTSNPN and CDR2 is SVGIG (reference sequence). Trimming cost V 1 base and J 2 bases, with 5 bases left between them. Sequencing was performed with immunoSEQ multiplex PCR; in TCRdb, only in-frame clones are kept and a portion is missing. Here the sample spans about 3,500 clones, 20% to 30% being singletons. This clonotype originated in a woman aged 40-69 years with stage I lung adenocarcinoma. The starting material was lung tumor tissue, obtained before any cancer treatment. The V gene is TRBV30, the J gene TRBJ2-2, with D hard to call. In DNA, the CDR3 is TGTGCCTGGAGTGGTGCAAACACCGGGGAGCTGTTTTTT. Protein product: CAWSGANTGELFF.